What follows are 17 T cell receptor beta chains derived from one specimen sequenced in a study of regulatory T cells in long-lasting Graves disease. Time point indicated: persistent/refractory GD, antithyroid drugs over 5 years with positive TRAb. Generation of the TCR library employed RNA extracted from PBMCs. To make TCR beta libraries, researchers used iRepertoire HTBI primers and Arm-PCR of CDR3 regions. TCRdb ran MiXCR on the multiplex PCR reads and lists one entry per CDR3 protein. The sample consists of 390,000 or so distinct CDR3 sequences, roughly 24% of them appearing once. The sequencing here drew on peripheral blood mononuclear cells (PBMCs), taken when the disease was refractory, from a patient treated with antithyroid drugs. These receptors all stem from a woman in her thirties or forties with Graves disease.

The chain joins TRBV5-1 to TRBJ2-1; 9 nucleotides agree with TRBD1. CDR1 is SGHRS and CDR2 is YFSETQ in the germline V gene. This CDR3 is built from 15 residues. Trimming took 4 bases from V and 5 from J; bases not matched to a gene: 7. This CDR3 reads CASSDRDRAHNEQFF. In DNA form, the CDR3 reads TGCGCCAGCAGCGACCGGGACAGGGCCCACAATGAGCAGTTCTTC. The variable domain in full, with the rest retrieved from reference TRBV5-1 and TRBJ2-1, is KAGVTQTPRYLIKTRGQQVTLSCSPISGHRSVSWYQQTPGQGLQFLFEYFSETQRNKGNFPGRFSGRQFSNSRSEMNVSTLELGDSALYLCASSDRDRAHNEQFFGPGTRLTVL.

This clonotype appeared a few times. The chain carries TRBV20-1 and TRBJ2-7, with 7 nucleotides matching TRBD1. Germline values: CDR1 DFQATT, CDR2 SNEGSKA (reference sequence). This CDR3 contains 15 residues. The ends lost 1 base at V and 3 bases at J; junction bases unmatched: 9. CDR3 nucleotides: TGCAGTGCTAGAGTATTGAAGGGGGCCCTCTACGAGCAGTACTTC. This encodes CSARVLKGALYEQYF.

This chain connects TRBV28 to TRBJ1-5; 9 bases are shared with TRBD1. Germline assignment: CDR1 MDHEN and CDR2 SYDVKM. The CDR3 is 17 amino acids. The V segment lost 2 bases and the J segment 5 bases; nucleotides outside the gene matches: 10. CDR3 nucleotides: TGTGCCAGCAGTTTAACAGACAGGGGGATTATTTATCAGCCCCAGCATTTT. Translating gives CASSLTDRGIIYQPQHF. The full variable domain, in which reference TRBV28 and TRBJ1-5 provide the parts outside the CDR3, is DVKVTQSSRYLVKRTGEKVFLECVQDMDHENMFWYRQDPGLGLRLIYFSYDVKMKEKGDIPEGYSVSREKKERFSLILESASTNQTSMYLCASSLTDRGIIYQPQHFGDGTRLSIL.

This clonotype was picked up many times. The rearrangement joins TRBV15 to TRBJ1-5, with 7 positions matching TRBD1. Germline-derived CDR1 and CDR2 are LNHNV and YYDKDF (reference sequence). With 3 bases clipped from V and 6 bases from J, the junction kept 5 bases outside the gene matches. The CDR3 length is 14 residues. CDR3 in DNA: TGTGCCACCAGCAGCGGGACAGTCCTTCAGCCCCAGCATTTT. Its protein is CATSSGTVLQPQHF.

The rearrangement joins TRBV7-3 to TRBJ2-5, with 8 bases lining up with TRBD1. Losses at the gene ends were 2 bases for V and 5 bases for J; bases not matched to a gene: 7. Germline CDR1 is SGHTA and CDR2 is FQGTGA. The CDR3 has 15 amino acids. The CDR3 reads CASSLVQGARETQYF. The CDR3 nucleotides read TGTGCCAGCAGCTTAGTCCAGGGGGCCCGGGAGACCCAGTACTTC.

This chain links TRBV6-1 with TRBJ2-4; possibly TRBD2 for D (5 bases). Trimming removed 6 bases from V and 15 bases from J, with 18 bases in between. This CDR3 contains 12 residues. The V gene's germline CDR1 is MNHNS and CDR2 SASEGT. DNA of the CDR3: TGTGCCAGCAGACCTAGCAACCCCTTATGGTACTTC. Translation gives CASRPSNPLWYF.

This clonotype was observed a handful of times. The J gene is TRBJ1-1, the V gene TRBV20-1; 9 positions match TRBD1. J was trimmed by 2 bases and V by 4 bases; bases with no gene match: 5. Germline loops: CDR1 DFQATT, CDR2 SNEGSKA (reference sequence). The CDR3 totals 14 residues. CDR3: CSATRTGVNTEAFF. Here the CDR3 DNA reads TGCAGTGCTACTAGGACAGGGGTCAACACTGAAGCTTTCTTT.

J is TRBJ2-6 and V is TRBV28; possibly TRBD2 for D (7 bases). Trimming left V 4 bases short and J 3 bases short, with 16 bases between. Germline CDR1 reads MDHEN; CDR2 reads SYDVKM. The CDR3 sequence is 17 residues long. CDR3 protein: CASSSLGGALGANVLTF. The CDR3 coding sequence is TGTGCCAGCAGTTCCCTGGGGGGGGCCCTTGGGGCCAACGTCCTGACTTTC. Drawing the rest from reference TRBV28 and TRBJ2-6, the complete variable domain is DVKVTQSSRYLVKRTGEKVFLECVQDMDHENMFWYRQDPGLGLRLIYFSYDVKMKEKGDIPEGYSVSREKKERFSLILESASTNQTSMYLCASSSLGGALGANVLTFGAGSRLTVL.

J is TRBJ2-7 and V is TRBV5-6, with a tentative D call TRBD2 (5 bases). Deletions cut 4 bases from V and 3 bases from J, with 17 bases between. The length of the CDR3 is 15 residues. Germline lookup yields CDR1 SGHDT and CDR2 YYEEEE. CDR3 in DNA: TGTGCCAGCAGCAAAGACTGGGAGACGTTCTACGAGCAGTACTTC. Protein product: CASSKDWETFYEQYF.

In this sample, this clonotype turned up many times. The chain couples TRBV6-1 to TRBJ1-1; a weak D match, TRBD1 (6 bases). V lost 8 bases, J lost 4 bases, and 17 bases lay in between. The germline CDR1 and CDR2 sequences are MNHNS and SASEGT. The CDR3 contains 14 residues. The chain's CDR3 is CASDRGGGGTEAFF. CDR3 DNA sequence: TGTGCCAGCGATAGAGGGGGTGGGGGCACTGAAGCTTTCTTT.

This sequence joins TRBV20-1 and TRBJ1-5; D remains ambiguous. Germline CDR1 and CDR2: DFQATT and SNEGSKA (reference sequence). V was cut by 4 bases and J by 1 base, with 17 bases left in between. The CDR3 extends over 16 amino acids. CDR3 sequence reads: CSAIGELASSNQPQHF. CDR3 bases: TGCAGTGCTATTGGGGAATTGGCTTCGAGCAATCAGCCCCAGCATTTT.

The rearrangement links TRBV3-1 to TRBJ2-2; no definite D call. The V gene's germline CDR1 is LGHDT and CDR2 YNNKEL (reference sequence). The germline V and J ends were trimmed by 4 bases and 6 bases, with 12 bases remaining between them. The CDR3 sequence is 14 residues long. The CDR3 nucleotides read TGTGCCAGCAGCCCCCGAGTTATGGCCGGGGAGCTGTTTTTT. Its translation is CASSPRVMAGELFF.

V usage is TRBV29-1 and J usage is TRBJ2-2, with D unresolved. Per germline, CDR1 SQVTM and CDR2 ANQGSEA. CDR3 length: 14 residues. The V gene lost 6 bases and the J gene lost 1 base, with 12 bases spanning the gap. CDR3 coding DNA: TGCAGCGTCCGTGGACCTCAGAACACCGGGGAGCTGTTTTTT. It yields the protein CSVRGPQNTGELFF.

This clonotype was counted at least ten times. The chain has TRBV12-3 or TRBV12-4 and TRBJ2-2, with 7 bases matching TRBD1. The J segment lost 2 bases and the V segment lost 10 bases, leaving 7 bases of the junction unmatched. CDR3 length: 14 amino acids. The CDR3 reads CATKAGGNTGELFF. The CDR3 DNA sequence: TGTGCCACCAAGGCAGGGGGTAACACCGGGGAGCTGTTTTTT.

The CDR3, as DNA: TGTGCCAGCAGCCAATTTCTTCCAGCGCAACACACAGATACGCAGTATTTT. Protein product: CASSQFLPAQHTDTQYF. The chain joins TRBV3-1 to TRBJ2-3, with D unclear. V gave up 2 bases and J gave up 2 bases, with 17 bases separating them. CDR3 length: 17 residues. From germline, CDR1 is LGHDT and CDR2 YNNKEL (reference sequence).

This chain connects TRBV3-1 to TRBJ2-7; D is perhaps TRBD1 or TRBD2 (6 bases each). The CDR3 sequence is 14 residues long. The germline V and J ends were trimmed by 0 bases and 6 bases, with 12 bases remaining between them. The germline V gene encodes CDR1 LGHDT and CDR2 YNNKEL (reference sequence). The CDR3 reads CASSQDGGGREQYF. DNA for the CDR3: TGTGCCAGCAGCCAAGACGGTGGGGGGCGCGAGCAGTACTTC.

This clonotype has at least ten counts. The V gene is TRBV2, the J gene TRBJ2-4, with TRBD2 matching over 8 bases. Germline V gene sequence: CDR1 SNHLY, CDR2 FYNNEI. The CDR3 runs 16 residues. Unmatched junction bases numbered 14, after V lost 6 bases and J lost 7 bases. The CDR3 DNA reads as TGTGCCAGCAGGCTCTCTTTCGGGAGGGCCGTGAACATTCAGTACTTC. It translates to CASRLSFGRAVNIQYF.